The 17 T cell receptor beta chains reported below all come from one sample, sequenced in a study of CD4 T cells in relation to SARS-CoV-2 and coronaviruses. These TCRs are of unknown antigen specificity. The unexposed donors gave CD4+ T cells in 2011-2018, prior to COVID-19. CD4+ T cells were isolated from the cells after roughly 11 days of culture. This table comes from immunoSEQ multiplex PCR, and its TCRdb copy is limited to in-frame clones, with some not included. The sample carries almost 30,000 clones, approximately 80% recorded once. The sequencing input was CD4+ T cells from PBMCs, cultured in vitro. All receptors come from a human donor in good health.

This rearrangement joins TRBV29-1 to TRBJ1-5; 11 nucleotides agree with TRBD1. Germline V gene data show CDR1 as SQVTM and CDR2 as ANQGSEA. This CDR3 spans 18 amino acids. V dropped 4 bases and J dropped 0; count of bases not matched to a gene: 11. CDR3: CSVGGRTGGEDSNQPQHF. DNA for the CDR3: TGCAGCGTTGGAGGGCGGACAGGGGGCGAGGATAGCAATCAGCCCCAGCATTTT.

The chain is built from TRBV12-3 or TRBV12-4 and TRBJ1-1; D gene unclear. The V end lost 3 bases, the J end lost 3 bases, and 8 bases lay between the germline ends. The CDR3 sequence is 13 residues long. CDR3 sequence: CASSFYGYTEAFF. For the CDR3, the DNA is TGTGCCAGCAGTTTTTATGGGTACACTGAAGCTTTCTTT.

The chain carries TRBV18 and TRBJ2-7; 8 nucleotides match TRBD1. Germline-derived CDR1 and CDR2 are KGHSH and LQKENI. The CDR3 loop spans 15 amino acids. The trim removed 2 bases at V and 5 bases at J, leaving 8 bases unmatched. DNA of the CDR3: TGTGCCAGCTCACCAGTTGGACAGGGCATGGACGAGCAGTACTTC. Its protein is CASSPVGQGMDEQYF.

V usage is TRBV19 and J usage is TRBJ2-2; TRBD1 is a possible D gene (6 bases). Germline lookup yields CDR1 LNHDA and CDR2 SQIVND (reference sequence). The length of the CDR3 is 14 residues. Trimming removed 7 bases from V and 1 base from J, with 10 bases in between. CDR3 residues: CASTPGQNTGELFF. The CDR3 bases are TGTGCCAGTACCCCGGGACAGAACACCGGGGAGCTGTTTTTT.

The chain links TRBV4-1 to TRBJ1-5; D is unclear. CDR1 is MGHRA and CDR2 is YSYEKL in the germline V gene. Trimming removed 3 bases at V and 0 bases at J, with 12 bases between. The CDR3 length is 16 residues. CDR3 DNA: TGCGCCAGCAGCCACTCCCTGCCTCTTAGCAATCAGCCCCAGCATTTT. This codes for CASSHSLPLSNQPQHF.

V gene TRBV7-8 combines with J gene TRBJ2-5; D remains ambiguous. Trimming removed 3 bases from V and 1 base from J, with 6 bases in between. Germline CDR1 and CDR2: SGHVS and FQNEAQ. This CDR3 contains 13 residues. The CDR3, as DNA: TGTGCCAGCAGCTTGAACAGCCAAGAGACCCAGTACTTC. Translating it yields CASSLNSQETQYF. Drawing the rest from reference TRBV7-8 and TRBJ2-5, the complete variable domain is GAGVSQSPRYKVAKRGQDVALRCDPISGHVSLFWYQQALGQGPEFLTYFQNEAQLDKSGLPSDRFFAERPEGSVSTLKIQRTQQEDSAVYLCASSLNSQETQYFGPGTRLLVL.

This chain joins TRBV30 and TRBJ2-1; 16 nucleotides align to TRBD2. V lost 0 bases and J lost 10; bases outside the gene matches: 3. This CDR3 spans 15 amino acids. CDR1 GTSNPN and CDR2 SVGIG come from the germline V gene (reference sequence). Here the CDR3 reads CAWSVGGLAGGEQFF. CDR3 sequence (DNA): TGTGCCTGGAGTGTAGGGGGACTAGCGGGAGGGGAGCAGTTCTTC. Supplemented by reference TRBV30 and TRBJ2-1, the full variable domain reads SQTIHQWPATLVQPVGSPLSLECTVEGTSNPNLYWYRQAAGRGLQLLFYSVGIGQISSEVPQNLSASRPQDRQFILSSKKLLLSDSGFYLCAWSVGGLAGGEQFFGPGTRLTVL.

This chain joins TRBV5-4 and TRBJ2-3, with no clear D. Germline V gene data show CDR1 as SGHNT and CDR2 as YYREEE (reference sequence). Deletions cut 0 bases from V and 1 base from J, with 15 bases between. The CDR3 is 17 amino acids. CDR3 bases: TGTGCCAGCAGCTTGGAGACGTGGGGTGGAGGCACAGATACGCAGTATTTT. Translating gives CASSLETWGGGTDTQYF.

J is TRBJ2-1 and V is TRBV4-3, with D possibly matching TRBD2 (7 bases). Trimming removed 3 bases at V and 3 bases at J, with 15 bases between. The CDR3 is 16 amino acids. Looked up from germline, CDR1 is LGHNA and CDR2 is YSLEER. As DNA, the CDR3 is TGCGCCAGCAGCCAGATGGGGGGGACATTCTACAATGAGCAGTTCTTC. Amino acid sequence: CASSQMGGTFYNEQFF.

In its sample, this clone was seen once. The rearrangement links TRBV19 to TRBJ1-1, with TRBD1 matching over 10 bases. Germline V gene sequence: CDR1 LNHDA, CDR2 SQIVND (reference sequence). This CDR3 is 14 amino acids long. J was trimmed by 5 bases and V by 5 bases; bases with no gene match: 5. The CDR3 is CASSLRQGATEAFF. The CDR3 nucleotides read TGTGCCAGTAGTCTCCGACAGGGGGCTACTGAAGCTTTCTTT.

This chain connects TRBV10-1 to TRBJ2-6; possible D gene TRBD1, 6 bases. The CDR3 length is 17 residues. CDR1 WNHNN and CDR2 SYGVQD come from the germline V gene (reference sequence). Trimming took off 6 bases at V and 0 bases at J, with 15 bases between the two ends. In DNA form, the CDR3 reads TGCGCCAGCAGACACCAGGGGCCCTTCTCTGGGGCCAACGTCCTGACTTTC. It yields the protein CASRHQGPFSGANVLTF.

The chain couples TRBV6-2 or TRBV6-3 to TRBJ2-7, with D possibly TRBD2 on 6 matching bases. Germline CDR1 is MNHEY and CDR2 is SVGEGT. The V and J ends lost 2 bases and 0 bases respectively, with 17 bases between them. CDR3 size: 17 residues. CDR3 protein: CASSYLGGVYGSYEQYF. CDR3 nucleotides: TGTGCCAGCAGTTACCTGGGGGGAGTATACGGCTCCTACGAGCAGTACTTC.

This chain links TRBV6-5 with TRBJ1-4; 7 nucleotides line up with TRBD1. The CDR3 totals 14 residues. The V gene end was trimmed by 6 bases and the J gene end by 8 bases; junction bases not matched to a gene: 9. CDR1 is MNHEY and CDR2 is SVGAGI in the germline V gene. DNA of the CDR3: TGTGCCAGCAGCTACAGGGGAGGGGGCGAAAAACTGTTTTTT. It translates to CASSYRGGGEKLFF.

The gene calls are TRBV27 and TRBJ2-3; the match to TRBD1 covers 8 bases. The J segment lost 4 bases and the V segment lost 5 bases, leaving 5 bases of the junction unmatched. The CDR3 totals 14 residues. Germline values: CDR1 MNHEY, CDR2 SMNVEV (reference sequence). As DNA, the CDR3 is TGTGCCAGCAGTGGACCAGGGGGCCCAGATACGCAGTATTTT. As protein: CASSGPGGPDTQYF.

In nucleotides, the CDR3 is TGTGCCAGTAGTATTGCAGAAATGTATGGCTACACCTTC. Protein sequence: CASSIAEMYGYTF. The gene calls are TRBV19 and TRBJ1-2, with no clear D. The germline V gene encodes CDR1 LNHDA and CDR2 SQIVND (reference sequence). V lost 3 bases and J lost 5, with 10 bases in between. This CDR3 is built from 13 residues.

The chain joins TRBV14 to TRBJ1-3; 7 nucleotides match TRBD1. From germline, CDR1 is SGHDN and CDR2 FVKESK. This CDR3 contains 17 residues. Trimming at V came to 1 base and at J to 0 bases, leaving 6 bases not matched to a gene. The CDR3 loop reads CASSQVTGPFSGNTIYF. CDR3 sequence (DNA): TGTGCCAGCAGCCAAGTGACAGGGCCATTCTCTGGAAACACCATATATTTT.

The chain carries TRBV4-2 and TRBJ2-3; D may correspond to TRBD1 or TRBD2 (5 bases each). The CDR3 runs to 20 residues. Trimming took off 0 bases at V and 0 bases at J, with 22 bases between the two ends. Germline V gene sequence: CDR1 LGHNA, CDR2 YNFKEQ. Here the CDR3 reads CASSQDRPRGTFRSTDTQYF. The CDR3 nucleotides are TGTGCCAGCAGCCAAGATAGGCCTCGTGGGACCTTCCGCAGCACAGATACGCAGTATTTT.